The clone carrying this T cell receptor (beta chain) has more than one count but fewer than ten. The antigen is not known. This sample stems from a study of OX40 agonist ivuxolimab in advanced cancers. Whole-study context: Patients took ivuxolimab, an agonistic anti-OX40 (CD134) antibody. Study results and caveats: The study found that CD8+ T cells averaged more expanded clones than CD4+. Several nonresponders also turned out to have low normalized T-cell clonal expansion.

Blood got drawn at baseline, again on cycle 4 day 1, and then on cycle 7 day 1. TCRdb keeps only in-frame clones here, not all; method: immunoSEQ multiplex PCR. Found here are tens of thousands of clones, about 91% of them singletons; the top ten hold roughly 15%. The V segment lost 0 bases and the J segment 9 bases; nucleotides outside the gene matches: 8. Germline V gene sequence: CDR1 SGHRS, CDR2 YFSETQ. The CDR3 totals 17 residues. The chain links TRBV5-1 to TRBJ2-1, with 14 bases matching TRBD2. The starting material was CD4+ or CD8+ T cells sorted from blood, obtained in a trial of the OX40 agonist ivuxolimab. This sequence was found in an adult with an advanced solid tumor such as melanoma, head and neck, liver or kidney cancer. CDR3 region: CASSLGLAGGPTGEQFF. The DNA for the CDR3 is TGCGCCAGCAGCTTGGGACTAGCGGGAGGGCCCACCGGTGAGCAGTTCTTC.